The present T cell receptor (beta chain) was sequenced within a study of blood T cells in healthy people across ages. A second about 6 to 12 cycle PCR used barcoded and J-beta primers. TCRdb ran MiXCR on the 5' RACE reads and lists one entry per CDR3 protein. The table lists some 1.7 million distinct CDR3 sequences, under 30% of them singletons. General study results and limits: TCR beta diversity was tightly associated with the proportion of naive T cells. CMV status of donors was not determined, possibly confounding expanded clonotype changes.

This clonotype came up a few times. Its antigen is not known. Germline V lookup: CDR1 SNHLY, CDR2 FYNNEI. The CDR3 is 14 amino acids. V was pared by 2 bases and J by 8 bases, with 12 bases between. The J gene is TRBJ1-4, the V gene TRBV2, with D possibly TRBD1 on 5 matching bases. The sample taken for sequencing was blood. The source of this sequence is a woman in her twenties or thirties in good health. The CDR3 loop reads CASSEMTDEEKLFF. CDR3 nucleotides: TGTGCCAGCAGTGAAATGACAGATGAGGAAAAACTGTTTTTT.